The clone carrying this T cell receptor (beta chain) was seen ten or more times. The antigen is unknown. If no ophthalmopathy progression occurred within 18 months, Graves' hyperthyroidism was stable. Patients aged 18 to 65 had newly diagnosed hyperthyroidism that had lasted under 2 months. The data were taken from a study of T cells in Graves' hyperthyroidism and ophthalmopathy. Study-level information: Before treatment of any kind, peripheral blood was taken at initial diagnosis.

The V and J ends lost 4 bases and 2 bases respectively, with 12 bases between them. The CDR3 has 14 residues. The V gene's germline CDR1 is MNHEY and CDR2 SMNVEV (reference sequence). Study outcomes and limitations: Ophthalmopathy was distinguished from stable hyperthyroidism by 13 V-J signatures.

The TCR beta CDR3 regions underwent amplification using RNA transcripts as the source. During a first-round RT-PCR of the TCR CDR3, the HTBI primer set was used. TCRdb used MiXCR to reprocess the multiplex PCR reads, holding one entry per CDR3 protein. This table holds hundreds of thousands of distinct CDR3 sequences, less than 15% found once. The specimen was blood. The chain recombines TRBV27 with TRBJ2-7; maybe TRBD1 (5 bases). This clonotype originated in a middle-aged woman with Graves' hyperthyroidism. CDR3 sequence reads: CASSSDRSTYEQYF. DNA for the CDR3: TGTGCCAGCAGTTCCGACAGATCTACCTACGAGCAGTACTTC.